These 31 T cell receptor beta chains originate from one sample sequenced in a study of CD8 T cells in Susac syndrome. A quantity of about 0.45 to 1 ug RNA underwent reverse transcription using random hexamers. TCRdb fed the immunoSEQ multiplex PCR reads into MiXCR, producing one record per CDR3 protein. The profile shows around 150,000 distinct CDR3 sequences, just under 95% of them singletons. Sequences were obtained from CD8+ T cells from PBMCs. These receptors came from a human donor with Susac syndrome.

A word on this clonotype: Mismatch with germline at one junction end may stem from a read error. The gene calls are TRBV9 and TRBJ2-7, with D possibly being TRBD1 or TRBD2 (5 bases each). Germline V CDR1 and CDR2: SGDLS, YYNGEE. This CDR3 comprises 14 residues. The CDR3 loop reads CASSPSTAGTEPYF. In DNA form, the CDR3 reads TGTGCCAGCAGCCCTTCCACCGCCGGGACGGAGCCGTACTTC.

This chain links TRBV25-1 with TRBJ2-1; no clear D. The length of the CDR3 is 15 residues. The ends were cut back, 6 bases at V and 4 bases at J, with 16 bases in the middle. The germline V gene encodes CDR1 MGHDK and CDR2 SYGVNS. Written as DNA, the CDR3 is TGTGCCAGCAGCGATGGGGTTGGAGATTACAATGAGCAGTTCTTC. Translating gives CASSDGVGDYNEQFF.

This sequence joins TRBV29-1 and TRBJ2-6; no firm D call. V lost 4 bases to trimming and J lost 2 bases, with 21 bases between them. In germline, CDR1 is SQVTM, CDR2 ANQGSEA. CDR3 length equals 18 residues. The CDR3 DNA sequence: TGCAGCGTTGTGGCGTCAGGTGCTCAAATCCCTGGGGCCAACGTCCTGACTTTC. It yields the protein CSVVASGAQIPGANVLTF.

The CDR3, as DNA: TGCAGTGCTAGAGGGGGGCTAGCGCACTCCTACGAGCAGTACTTC. Amino acids: CSARGGLAHSYEQYF. The rearrangement joins TRBV20-1 to TRBJ2-7, with D possibly called TRBD1 or TRBD2 (6 bases each). Trimming left V 1 base short and J 0 bases short, with 13 bases between. The CDR3 loop spans 15 amino acids. Germline V CDR1 and CDR2: DFQATT, SNEGSKA (reference sequence).

J is TRBJ2-7 and V is TRBV5-6; the match to TRBD2 covers 8 bases. Germline CDR1 reads SGHDT; CDR2 reads YYEEEE. This CDR3 has 18 residues. J gave up 1 base and V 0 bases, and 12 bases lay outside the gene matches. CDR3 in DNA: TGTGCCAGCAGCTTGGGACTAGCGAGTTCGGGGTGGTCCTACGAGCAGTACTTC. The encoded protein is CASSLGLASSGWSYEQYF.

This clonotype was recorded only once. The genes are TRBV10-3 and TRBJ1-5, with 8 nucleotides matching TRBD1. V gave up 0 bases and J gave up 0 bases; unmatched junction bases: 4. Germline CDR1 reads ENHRY; CDR2 reads SYGVKD. The CDR3 length is 17 residues. CDR3 in DNA: TGTGCCATCAGTGAGTCACAGGGGGGAAATAGCAATCAGCCCCAGCATTTT. Translated: CAISESQGGNSNQPQHF.

The V and J genes are TRBV3-1 and TRBJ2-2; D gene uncertain. Trimming removed 7 bases from V and 7 bases from J, with 16 bases in between. This CDR3 spans 14 amino acids. The germline CDR1 and CDR2 sequences are LGHDT and YNNKEL (reference sequence). This CDR3 is CASTPSRSSGELFF. CDR3 coding DNA: TGTGCCAGCACCCCTAGTCGTAGTAGCGGGGAGCTGTTTTTT.

This clonotype showed up just once. The CDR3 here is CASSLGAGYTGELFF. In DNA form, the CDR3 reads TGTGCCAGCAGTTTAGGGGCAGGTTATACCGGGGAGCTGTTTTTT. V is TRBV27 and J is TRBJ2-2; weak D call: TRBD1 (5 bases). Germline V gene data show CDR1 as MNHEY and CDR2 as SMNVEV (reference sequence). Trimming took off 2 bases at V and 5 bases at J, with 12 bases between the two ends. The CDR3 consists of 15 residues.

The sample holds a few counts of this clonotype. The J gene is TRBJ1-1, the V gene TRBV9; D uncertain. The CDR3 extends over 11 amino acids. Trimming left V 7 bases short and J 1 base short, with 5 bases between. CDR1 is SGDLS, CDR2 YYNGEE, per germline. Written as DNA, the CDR3 is TGTGCCAGCGGCGGGAACACTGAAGCTTTCTTT. Translation: CASGGNTEAFF.

This chain uses TRBV19 with TRBJ2-1; D ambiguous. The CDR3 spans 12 residues. Germline loops: CDR1 LNHDA, CDR2 SQIVND (reference sequence). The ends were cut back, 3 bases at V and 16 bases at J, with 16 bases in the middle. The CDR3 sequence is CASSIGLLGYFF. The CDR3 DNA sequence: TGTGCCAGTAGTATCGGTCTTTTGGGGTATTTCTTC.

This rearrangement joins TRBV5-1 to TRBJ2-1, with 14 bases that match TRBD2. J gave up 8 bases and V 2 bases, and 3 bases lay outside the gene matches. CDR1 is SGHRS and CDR2 is YFSETQ in the germline V gene. CDR3 length equals 15 residues. The CDR3 DNA sequence: TGCGCCAGCAGCTTTAGACTAGCGGGAGGGGATGAGCAGTTCTTC. It specifies CASSFRLAGGDEQFF. Full variable domain (missing parts from reference TRBV5-1 and TRBJ2-1): KAGVTQTPRYLIKTRGQQVTLSCSPISGHRSVSWYQQTPGQGLQFLFEYFSETQRNKGNFPGRFSGRQFSNSRSEMNVSTLELGDSALYLCASSFRLAGGDEQFFGPGTRLTVL.

The rearrangement links TRBV9 to TRBJ2-7; TRBD2 agrees at 12 bases. The CDR3 contains 15 residues. The V segment lost 2 bases and the J segment 3 bases; nucleotides outside the gene matches: 3. The germline gives CDR1 SGDLS, CDR2 YYNGEE. The CDR3 loop reads CASSVSGLAGYEQYF. CDR3 DNA: TGTGCCAGCAGCGTCTCGGGACTAGCGGGCTACGAGCAGTACTTC.

J is TRBJ2-7 and V is TRBV6-1; 8 bases are a match to TRBD2. V lost 2 bases, J lost 3 bases, and 6 bases stayed unmatched. The CDR3 has 15 amino acids. CDR1 and CDR2 from the germline V gene are MNHNS and SASEGT. The CDR3 sequence is CASSEQASGYYEQYF. Here the CDR3 DNA reads TGTGCCAGCAGTGAACAGGCTAGCGGGTACTACGAGCAGTACTTC.

The chain couples TRBV6-5 to TRBJ1-1; 7 nucleotides match TRBD1. Trimming at V came to 6 bases and at J to 8 bases, leaving 6 bases not matched to a gene. The CDR3 is 12 residues long. The V gene's germline CDR1 is MNHEY and CDR2 SVGAGI. CDR3 protein: CASRWIQGEAFF. The CDR3 DNA is TGTGCCAGCAGGTGGATACAGGGGGAAGCTTTCTTT.

The chain is built from TRBV5-4 and TRBJ1-1; a weak D match, TRBD1 (5 bases). The germline CDR1 and CDR2 sequences are SGHNT and YYREEE (reference sequence). The V end was cut by 4 bases, the J end by 3 bases, with 19 bases between. This CDR3 is built from 16 residues. This CDR3 is CASSHGGSGKDTEAFF. The CDR3 DNA is TGTGCCAGCAGCCACGGGGGTTCAGGGAAGGACACTGAAGCTTTCTTT.

The J gene is TRBJ1-1, the V gene TRBV5-4; TRBD1 matches at 7 bases. This CDR3 is 12 amino acids long. Germline V gene data show CDR1 as SGHNT and CDR2 as YYREEE (reference sequence). V shed 9 bases, J shed 5 bases, and the junction held 7 bases outside the gene matches. The CDR3 loop reads CAMGQGGTEAFF. CDR3 coding DNA: TGTGCCATGGGGCAGGGGGGAACTGAAGCTTTCTTT.

The chain combines TRBV29-1 with TRBJ1-2; D is unclear. This CDR3 has 10 residues. Germline V gene data show CDR1 as SQVTM and CDR2 as ANQGSEA. V dropped 7 bases and J dropped 8 bases, with 11 bases sitting between them. CDR3 DNA: TGCAGCGCCGACCCCGACGGCTACACCTTC. This encodes CSADPDGYTF.

The gene calls are TRBV30 and TRBJ1-2; 8 bases match TRBD1. This CDR3 is built from 15 residues. The V gene's germline CDR1 is GTSNPN and CDR2 SVGIG (reference sequence). V dropped 2 bases and J dropped 8; count of bases not matched to a gene: 13. The CDR3, as DNA: TGTGCCTGGAGTATATCTTCAGGGGGCTGGGAAGGCTACACCTTC. This gives the protein CAWSISSGGWEGYTF.

This chain uses TRBV4-1 with TRBJ2-1, with 7 bases aligning to TRBD2. The germline gives CDR1 MGHRA, CDR2 YSYEKL. The J segment lost 13 bases and the V segment lost 1 base, leaving 7 bases of the junction unmatched. This CDR3 spans 13 amino acids. The CDR3 DNA reads TGCGCCAGCAGCCAAGTCGCGGGAGCCGAACAGTTCTTC. This sequence encodes CASSQVAGAEQFF.

V and J are TRBV6-5 and TRBJ2-7; TRBD1 matches 7 bases. V lost 0 bases to trimming and J lost 2 bases; unmatched junction nucleotides: 4. The germline gives CDR1 MNHEY, CDR2 SVGAGI. The CDR3 extends over 15 amino acids. The CDR3 DNA follows: TGTGCCAGCAGTTACTCGCAAGGACAGGCCTACGAGCAGTACTTC. Protein product: CASSYSQGQAYEQYF.

For the CDR3, the DNA is TGTGCCAGCAGCCCCGGACAGCGCGACACCTACGAGCAGTACTTC. Its translation: CASSPGQRDTYEQYF. The chain combines TRBV11-2 with TRBJ2-7; D might be TRBD1 (6 bases). The CDR3 extends over 15 amino acids. With 5 bases removed from V and 2 bases from J, the gap between germline ends came to 16 bases. CDR1 SGHAT and CDR2 FQNNGV come from the germline V gene.

The rearrangement joins TRBV4-2 to TRBJ2-5, with TRBD1 matching over 11 bases. CDR3 length equals 17 residues. The J segment lost 3 bases and the V segment lost 0 bases, leaving 6 bases of the junction unmatched. CDR1 and CDR2 (germline): LGHNA, YNFKEQ. The CDR3 region has the DNA TGTGCCAGCAGCCAAGATCGGGGGACAGGGGGAAAAGAGACCCAGTACTTC. Its protein is CASSQDRGTGGKETQYF.

The chain uses TRBV4-1 and TRBJ1-2; 7 bases line up with TRBD1. Germline V lookup: CDR1 MGHRA, CDR2 YSYEKL. CDR3 length: 15 amino acids. The trim removed 2 bases at V and 2 bases at J, leaving 5 bases unmatched. CDR3: CASSQIRDSNYGYTF. In DNA, the CDR3 is TGCGCCAGCAGCCAAATTAGGGACAGCAACTATGGCTACACCTTC.

The rearrangement links TRBV4-1 to TRBJ2-1; 8 bases align to TRBD2. The length of the CDR3 is 16 residues. Germline lookup yields CDR1 MGHRA and CDR2 YSYEKL. V was clipped by 0 bases and J by 2 bases; unmatched bases: 3. CDR3 region: CASSQENGRAYNEQFF. As DNA, the CDR3 is TGCGCCAGCAGCCAAGAGAACGGGAGGGCCTACAATGAGCAGTTCTTC.

The table lists this clonotype with a count of one. The rearrangement uses TRBV28 and TRBJ2-7; the D gene is possibly TRBD2 (5 bases). The V gene's germline CDR1 is MDHEN and CDR2 SYDVKM. CDR3 length: 13 amino acids. The germline V and J ends were trimmed by 5 bases and 3 bases, with 11 bases remaining between them. CDR3 in amino acids: CASSRPEGYEQYF. CDR3 nucleotide sequence: TGTGCCAGCAGTCGCCCCGAGGGCTACGAGCAGTACTTC.

The chain combines TRBV2 with TRBJ2-1, with unresolved D. The CDR3 totals 15 residues. Germline V gene data show CDR1 as SNHLY and CDR2 as FYNNEI. The ends were cut back, 2 bases at V and 0 bases at J, with 8 bases in the middle. The CDR3 protein is CASSEIKGSYNEQFF. The CDR3 bases are TGTGCCAGCAGTGAAATAAAGGGCTCCTACAATGAGCAGTTCTTC.

The chain employs TRBV9 and TRBJ2-7, with D perhaps matching TRBD2 (6 bases). The germline V and J ends were trimmed by 7 bases and 4 bases, with 21 bases remaining between them. The CDR3 extends over 15 amino acids. Per germline, CDR1 SGDLS and CDR2 YYNGEE. The CDR3: CASSDGPSGLYEQYF. Here the CDR3 DNA reads TGTGCCAGCTCCGACGGTCCGAGCGGGCTTTACGAGCAGTACTTC.

This chain joins TRBV7-8 and TRBJ2-7; D perhaps matches TRBD2 (5 bases). V gave up 1 base and J gave up 2 bases, with 9 bases separating them. CDR3 length equals 14 residues. Germline CDR1 is SGHVS and CDR2 is FQNEAQ. The CDR3, as DNA: TGTGCCAGCAGCTTAGAGGTCGGGGCCTACGAGCAGTACTTC. The encoded protein is CASSLEVGAYEQYF.

The chain has TRBV3-1 and TRBJ2-1; 7 bases map to TRBD2. This CDR3 spans 15 amino acids. V lost 5 bases and J lost 4; bases outside the gene matches: 8. The germline V gene encodes CDR1 LGHDT and CDR2 YNNKEL (reference sequence). The CDR3: CASSLLLARYNEQFF. The CDR3, as DNA: TGTGCCAGCAGCTTACTACTAGCGAGGTACAATGAGCAGTTCTTC.

This chain joins TRBV19 and TRBJ2-3; D is unresolved. This CDR3 region has 16 residues. Per the germline V gene, CDR1 is LNHDA and CDR2 is SQIVND (reference sequence). With 7 bases removed from V and 3 bases from J, the gap between germline ends came to 20 bases. The CDR3 DNA sequence: TGTGCCAGTATTCTGGCGGTCCCCAGAAGAACAGATACGCAGTATTTT. It yields the protein CASILAVPRRTDTQYF.

This chain connects TRBV4-1 to TRBJ2-3; no reliable D call. Germline V gene sequence: CDR1 MGHRA, CDR2 YSYEKL. Between the trimmed V and J ends, which lost 0 bases and 0 bases, there was a span of 10 bases. The CDR3 runs to 16 residues. The chain's CDR3 is CASSQESSTSTDTQYF. The CDR3 DNA follows: TGCGCCAGCAGCCAAGAATCCAGTACTAGCACAGATACGCAGTATTTT.